The T cell receptor beta chain described here comes from a study of blood T cell repertoires in COVID-19. As for the study in general: Donors in the United States, Italy and Spain gave samples during acute or convalescent COVID-19.

This table comes from immunoSEQ multiplex PCR, and its TCRdb copy is limited to in-frame clones, with some not included. Of over 300,000 clones in the sample, about 82% were seen once. Per germline, CDR1 SGDLS and CDR2 YYNGEE. V trimming: 1 base; J trimming: 6 bases; junction bases outside the gene matches: 19. The CDR3 totals 18 residues. The origin of this receptor is a woman aged 45-60 years with acute or convalescent COVID-19. Sequencing was carried out using peripheral blood. The chain has TRBV9 and TRBJ2-7, with TRBD2 matching 7 bases. CDR3 sequence reads: CASSVRAGDPSRGPEQYF. The CDR3 nucleotides are TGTGCCAGCAGCGTACGTGCGGGAGATCCTTCCAGAGGCCCCGAGCAGTACTTC.